This T cell receptor beta chain was captured in a study of cytomegalovirus exposure and HLA in healthy donors. Study-wide background: A preliminary data release comprised tens of millions of unique TCRs obtained from HLA-typed donors. Overall study findings and caveats: A later analysis reported that several of the most significant clusters appeared to be linked to common viral pathogens, among them Epstein-Barr virus.

PCR primers comprised 60 Vbeta and 13 Jbeta primers. Assay used: immunoSEQ multiplex PCR; TCRdb lists only in-frame clones, some missing. This listing includes over 100,000 clones. V lost 2 bases and J 4 bases, leaving 11 bases between the germline ends. The germline gives CDR1 LGHNT, CDR2 FRNRAP. The CDR3 has 15 amino acids. As to this clone: Its antigen remains unknown.

Nominally healthy donors provided the samples, though records likely missed some immune exposures. The genes are TRBV12-5 and TRBJ2-2; perhaps TRBD1 as D (5 bases). The sequenced material came from PBMCs. The sequence derives from a man aged 25 to 40 in good health and CMV-seronegative. CDR3 coding DNA: TGTGCTAGTGGTTTGCTTCAGGGTGCCACCGGGGAGCTGTTTTTT. Its translation is CASGLLQGATGELFF. Complete variable domain (other parts from reference TRBV12-5 and TRBJ2-2): DARVTQTPRHKVTEMGQEVTMRCQPILGHNTVFWYRQTMMQGLELLAYFRNRAPLDDSGMPKDRFSAEMPDATLATLKIQPSEPRDSAVYFCASGLLQGATGELFFGEGSRLTVL.